A selection of T cell receptor beta chains follows, all from one sample in a study of blood T cell repertoires in COVID-19. Method: immunoSEQ multiplex PCR; TCRdb's copy keeps in-frame clones and lacks some. The table records roughly 300,000 clones, 70% to 90% of them present only once. Material: peripheral blood. The receptors here all came from a human donor in a cohort sampled during active COVID-19. Both conserved end residues are part of each CDR3. D genes are given only for firm matches. The size of a clone is reported for some rows only, either as once, few or many, or as a class for expanded clones.

size: -
J: TRBJ1-3
V: TRBV9
D: -
DNA: TGTGCCAGCAGCCGCTCAGGGTCAGATGCTGGAAACACCATATATTTT
CDR3: CASSRSGSDAGNTIYF

size: many
J: TRBJ1-1
V: TRBV29-1
D: -
DNA: TGCAGCGTTGACAGGGTTAGCACTGAAGCTTTCTTT
CDR3: CSVDRVSTEAFF

size: -
J: TRBJ2-7
V: TRBV9
D: -
DNA: TGTGCCAGCAGCGTAGCCGGGGATAGCTCCTACGAGCAGTACTTC
CDR3: CASSVAGDSSYEQYF

size: -
J: TRBJ2-1
V: TRBV4-2
D: -
DNA: TGTGCCAGCAGCCAGGGTGACAGTCCCGAAGTGAAAGAGCAGTTCTTC
CDR3: CASSQGDSPEVKEQFF

size: -
J: TRBJ1-5
V: TRBV5-8
D: -
DNA: TGTGCCAGCAGCCCCGGTTCGCTCCTAGTTACAAGCAATCAGCCCCAGCATTTT
CDR3: CASSPGSLLVTSNQPQHF

size: -
J: TRBJ2-7
V: TRBV4-2
D: -
DNA: TGTGCCAGCAGCCAAGATTCGAAGGGAGCCTACGAGCAGTACTTC
CDR3: CASSQDSKGAYEQYF

size: -
J: TRBJ2-1
V: TRBV27
D: -
DNA: TGTGCCAGCAGTCCTTGGTCCTTGAGCTCCTACAATGAGCAGTTCTTC
CDR3: CASSPWSLSSYNEQFF

size: -
J: TRBJ2-1
V: TRBV6-5
D: TRBD1
DNA: TGTGCCAGCCAGGACAGGGTCAATGAGCAGTTCTTC
CDR3: CASQDRVNEQFF

size: -
J: TRBJ2-2
V: TRBV9
D: TRBD1
DNA: TGTGCCAGCAGCGTAGCCAGACAGGGTACCGGGGAGCTGTTTTTT
CDR3: CASSVARQGTGELFF

size: -
J: TRBJ1-5
V: TRBV2
D: -
DNA: TGTGCCGGTTCGACAGGCAATCAGCCCCAGCATTTT
CDR3: CAGSTGNQPQHF

size: few
J: TRBJ1-5
V: TRBV30
D: -
DNA: TGTGCCTGGAGTGTATCGGGGGGAAATCAGCCCCAGCATTTT
CDR3: CAWSVSGGNQPQHF

size: -
J: TRBJ2-6
V: TRBV7-8
D: -
DNA: TGTGCCAGCAGCTTCGGTCGTGGGGCCAACGTCCTGACTTTC
CDR3: CASSFGRGANVLTF

size: -
J: TRBJ1-1
V: TRBV10-3
D: TRBD1
DNA: TGTGCCGCCGGAGACAGGGGCGCTTTCTTT
CDR3: CAAGDRGAFF

size: -
J: TRBJ2-7
V: TRBV6-5
D: -
DNA: TGTGCCAGCAGGAGGGAAAGGGACTACGAGCAGTACTTC
CDR3: CASRRERDYEQYF

size: -
J: TRBJ1-6
V: TRBV7-9
D: -
DNA: TGTGCCAGCAGCGTAGCCGGGGTGCAGGTTAATTCACCCCTCCACTTT
CDR3: CASSVAGVQVNSPLHF

size: -
J: TRBJ1-3
V: TRBV6-5
D: -
DNA: TGTGCCAGCAGCCGGGAGGGGGGGCGGAACACCATATATTTT
CDR3: CASSREGGRNTIYF

size: once
J: TRBJ2-7
V: TRBV9
D: TRBD1
DNA: TGTGCCAGCAGCGTAGGGGACAGGGGGGGAGAGCAGTACTTC
CDR3: CASSVGDRGGEQYF

size: -
J: TRBJ2-7
V: TRBV19
D: TRBD1
DNA: TGTGCCAGTAGCCCTACCCGGGACAGTCGAACCTACGAGCAGTACTTC
CDR3: CASSPTRDSRTYEQYF

size: -
J: TRBJ1-3
V: TRBV24-1
D: -
DNA: TGTGCCACCAGTGAAACAGGCTCTGGAAACACCATATATTTT
CDR3: CATSETGSGNTIYF

size: -
J: TRBJ1-5
V: TRBV9
D: -
DNA: TGTGCCAGCAGCCCCCGAGGTTATAGCAATCAGCCCCAGCATTTT
CDR3: CASSPRGYSNQPQHF

size: few
J: TRBJ1-1
V: TRBV7-9
D: TRBD1
DNA: TGTGCCAGCAGATCCGGGACAGCGAACACTGAAGCTTTCTTT
CDR3: CASRSGTANTEAFF

size: -
J: TRBJ1-1
V: TRBV6-5
D: -
DNA: TGTGCCAGCAGGACAGCCCTGAACACTGAAGCTTTCTTT
CDR3: CASRTALNTEAFF

size: -
J: TRBJ1-1
V: TRBV19
D: -
DNA: TGTGCCAGTAGTCACACGAAAATGAACACTGAAGCTTTCTTT
CDR3: CASSHTKMNTEAFF

size: -
J: TRBJ2-7
V: TRBV5-4
D: TRBD1
DNA: TGTGCCAGCAGCCCCAAAAAGGGACAGGTGGTTTACGAGCAGTACTTC
CDR3: CASSPKKGQVVYEQYF

size: -
J: TRBJ2-2
V: TRBV12-3/TRBV12-4
D: -
DNA: TGTGCCAGCAAGCTTAAGAACACCGGGGAGCTGTTTTTT
CDR3: CASKLKNTGELFF

size: -
J: TRBJ1-2
V: TRBV5-1
D: -
DNA: TGCGCCAGCAGCTCGACGGCGGAATATGGCTACACCTTC
CDR3: CASSSTAEYGYTF

size: -
J: TRBJ2-3
V: TRBV11-3
D: TRBD2
DNA: TGTGCCAGCAGCCCTGGGACTAGCGGGCCAGATACGCAGTATTTT
CDR3: CASSPGTSGPDTQYF

size: once
J: TRBJ2-3
V: TRBV5-1
D: TRBD2
DNA: TGCGCCAGCAGCGCCGGGACTAGCGCAGATACGCAGTATTTT
CDR3: CASSAGTSADTQYF

size: -
J: TRBJ2-3
V: TRBV7-3
D: -
DNA: TGTGCCAGCAGGTATTCAACGGGTGCGGATACGCAGTATTTT
CDR3: CASRYSTGADTQYF

size: -
J: TRBJ1-2
V: TRBV5-1
D: TRBD1
DNA: TGCGCCAGCAGCTTGGGGACAGGGCTCGACTATGGCTACACCTTC
CDR3: CASSLGTGLDYGYTF

size: -
J: TRBJ1-2
V: TRBV7-2
D: -
DNA: TGTGCCAGCAGCTTAGGGGCCAGCTATGGCTACACCTTC
CDR3: CASSLGASYGYTF

size: once
J: TRBJ1-4
V: TRBV5-1
D: -
DNA: TGCGCCAGCAGCTTGTCAGGGGTGGATGAAAAACTGTTTTTT
CDR3: CASSLSGVDEKLFF